The clone carrying this T cell receptor beta chain was recorded many times. TCR beta CDR3 region amplification was performed from RNA transcripts. The TCR CDR3 was amplified in a first-round RT-PCR using the HTBI primer set. One entry per CDR3 protein, called by TCRdb with MiXCR from the multiplex PCR reads. The table lists some 500,000 distinct CDR3 sequences, about 15% of them singletons, with 15% to 20% in the top ten. The CDR3 runs to 16 residues. CDR1 MNHEY and CDR2 SVGEGT come from the germline V gene. With 7 bases clipped from V and 10 bases from J, the junction kept 14 bases outside the gene matches. The data belong to a study of T cells in Graves' hyperthyroidism and ophthalmopathy. Graves' hyperthyroidism is called stable when ophthalmopathy does not progress within 18 months. The hyperthyroidism was newly diagnosed and had lasted under 2 months; the patients were aged 18 to 65. Patients having uncontrolled infection, another autoimmune disease, pregnancy or lactation were not included.

Sequencing was carried out using blood. The clonotype comes from a woman aged 18-35 years with Graves' hyperthyroidism. V is TRBV6-2 or TRBV6-3 and J is TRBJ2-1, with 12 positions matching TRBD2. The CDR3 reads CASIRNRLAGVGEQFF. CDR3 DNA: TGTGCCAGCATCAGAAATCGACTAGCGGGAGTCGGGGAGCAGTTCTTC.